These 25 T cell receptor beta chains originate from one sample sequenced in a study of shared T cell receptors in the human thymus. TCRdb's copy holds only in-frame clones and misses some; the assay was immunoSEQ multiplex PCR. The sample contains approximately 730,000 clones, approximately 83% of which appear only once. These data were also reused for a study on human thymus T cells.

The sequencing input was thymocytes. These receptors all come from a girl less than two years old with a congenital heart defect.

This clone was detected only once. CDR3 nucleotides: TGCGCCAGCAGCCAAGTGGGCGGACTAGAAGCCTACGAGCAGTACTTC. Its protein is CASSQVGGLEAYEQYF. V is TRBV4-1 and J is TRBJ2-7; 7 bases fit TRBD2. This CDR3 comprises 16 residues. V was clipped by 1 base and J by 2 bases; unmatched bases: 8. Germline values: CDR1 MGHRA, CDR2 YSYEKL.

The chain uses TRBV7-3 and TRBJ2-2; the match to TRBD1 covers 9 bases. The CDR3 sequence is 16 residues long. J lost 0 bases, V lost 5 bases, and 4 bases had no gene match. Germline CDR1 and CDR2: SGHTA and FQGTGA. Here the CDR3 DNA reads TGTGCCAGCAGCCCACAGGGGGCCTCGAACACCGGGGAGCTGTTTTTT. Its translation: CASSPQGASNTGELFF.

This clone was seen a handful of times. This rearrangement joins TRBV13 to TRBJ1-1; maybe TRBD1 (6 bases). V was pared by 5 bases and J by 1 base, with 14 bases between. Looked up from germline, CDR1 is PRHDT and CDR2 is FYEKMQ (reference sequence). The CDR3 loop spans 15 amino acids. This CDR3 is CASSHHRDTNTEAFF. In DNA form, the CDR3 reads TGTGCCAGCAGCCATCACCGGGACACGAACACTGAAGCTTTCTTT. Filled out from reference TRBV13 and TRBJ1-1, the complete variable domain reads AAGVIQSPRHLIKEKRETATLKCYPIPRHDTVYWYQQGPGQDPQFLISFYEKMQSDKGSIPDRFSAQQFSDYHSELNMSSLELGDSALYFCASSHHRDTNTEAFFGQGTRLTVV.

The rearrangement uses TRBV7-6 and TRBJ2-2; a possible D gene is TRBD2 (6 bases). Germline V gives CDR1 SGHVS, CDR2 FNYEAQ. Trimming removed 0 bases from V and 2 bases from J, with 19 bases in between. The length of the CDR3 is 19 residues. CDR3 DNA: TGTGCCAGCAGCTTAGCTGACAGCCGGAGGGGAAGTAACACCGGGGAGCTGTTTTTT. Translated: CASSLADSRRGSNTGELFF.

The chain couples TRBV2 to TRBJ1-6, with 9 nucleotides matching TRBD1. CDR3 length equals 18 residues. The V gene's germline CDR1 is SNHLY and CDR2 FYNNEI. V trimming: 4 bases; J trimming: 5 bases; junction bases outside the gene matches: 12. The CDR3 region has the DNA TGTGCCAGCAGTGTCTTTCAGTTGAGGACAGGGGATAATTCACCCCTCCACTTT. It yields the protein CASSVFQLRTGDNSPLHF.

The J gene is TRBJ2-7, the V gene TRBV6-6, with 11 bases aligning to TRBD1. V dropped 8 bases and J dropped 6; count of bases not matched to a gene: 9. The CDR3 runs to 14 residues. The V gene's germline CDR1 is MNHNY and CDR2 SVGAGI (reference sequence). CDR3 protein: CASLERTGGREQYF. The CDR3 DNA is TGTGCCAGCCTTGAAAGGACAGGGGGCCGCGAGCAGTACTTC.

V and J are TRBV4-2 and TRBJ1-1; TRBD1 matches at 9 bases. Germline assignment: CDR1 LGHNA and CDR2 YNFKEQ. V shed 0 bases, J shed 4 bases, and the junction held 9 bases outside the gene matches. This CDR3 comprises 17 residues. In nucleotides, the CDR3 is TGTGCCAGCAGCCAAGATGAGGGGACAGGGCAGTCCACTGAAGCTTTCTTT. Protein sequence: CASSQDEGTGQSTEAFF.

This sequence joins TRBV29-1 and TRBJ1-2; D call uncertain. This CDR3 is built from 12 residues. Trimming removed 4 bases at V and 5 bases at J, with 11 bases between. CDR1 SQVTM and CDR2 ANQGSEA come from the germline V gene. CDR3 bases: TGCAGCGTTGGCAGCTGGGCATATGGCTACACCTTC. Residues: CSVGSWAYGYTF.

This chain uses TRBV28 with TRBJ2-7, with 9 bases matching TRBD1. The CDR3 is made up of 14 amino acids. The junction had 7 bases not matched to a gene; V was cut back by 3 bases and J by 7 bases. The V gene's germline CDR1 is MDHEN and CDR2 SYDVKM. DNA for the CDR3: TGTGCCAGCAGTTTCTCCGGGACAGGGTTTGAGCAGTACTTC. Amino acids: CASSFSGTGFEQYF.

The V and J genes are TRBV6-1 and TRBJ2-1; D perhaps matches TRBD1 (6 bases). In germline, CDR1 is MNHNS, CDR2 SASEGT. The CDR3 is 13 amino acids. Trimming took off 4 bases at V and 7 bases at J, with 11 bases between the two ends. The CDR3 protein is CASSVGAGNEQFF. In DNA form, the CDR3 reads TGTGCCAGCAGTGTGGGGGCAGGGAATGAGCAGTTCTTC.

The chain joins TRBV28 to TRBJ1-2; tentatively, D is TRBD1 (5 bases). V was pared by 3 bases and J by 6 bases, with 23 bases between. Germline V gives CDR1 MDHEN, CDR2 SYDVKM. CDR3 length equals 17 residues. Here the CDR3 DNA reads TGTGCCAGCAGTTTGACCCCCACCTCGGGCAGGGTGAATGGCTACACCTTC. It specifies CASSLTPTSGRVNGYTF.

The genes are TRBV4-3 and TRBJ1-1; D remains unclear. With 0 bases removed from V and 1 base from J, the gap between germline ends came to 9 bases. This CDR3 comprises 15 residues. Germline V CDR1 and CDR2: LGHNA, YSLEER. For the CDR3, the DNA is TGCGCCAGCAGCCAAGATCGGGTGCAGAACACTGAAGCTTTCTTT. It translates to CASSQDRVQNTEAFF.

CDR3 in DNA: TGTGCCAGCAGCGAAACACCGGGGGTCCGCACAGATACGCAGTATTTT. It specifies CASSETPGVRTDTQYF. V gene TRBV14 combines with J gene TRBJ2-3; weak D call: TRBD2 (6 bases). Germline CDR1 SGHDN, CDR2 FVKESK. This CDR3 contains 16 residues. The V gene lost 5 bases and the J gene lost 1 base, with 16 bases spanning the gap.

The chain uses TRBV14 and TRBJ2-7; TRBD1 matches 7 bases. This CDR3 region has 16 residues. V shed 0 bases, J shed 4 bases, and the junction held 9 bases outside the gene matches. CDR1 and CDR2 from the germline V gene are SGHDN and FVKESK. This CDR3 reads CASSQDGKGAGYEQYF. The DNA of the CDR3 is TGTGCCAGCAGCCAAGATGGGAAGGGGGCAGGGTACGAGCAGTACTTC.

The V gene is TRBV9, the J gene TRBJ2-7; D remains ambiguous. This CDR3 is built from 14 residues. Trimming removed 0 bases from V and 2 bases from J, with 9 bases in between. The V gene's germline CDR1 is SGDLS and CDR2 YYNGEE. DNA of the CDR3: TGTGCCAGCAGCGTAGGTTCAGACACCTACGAGCAGTACTTC. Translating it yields CASSVGSDTYEQYF.

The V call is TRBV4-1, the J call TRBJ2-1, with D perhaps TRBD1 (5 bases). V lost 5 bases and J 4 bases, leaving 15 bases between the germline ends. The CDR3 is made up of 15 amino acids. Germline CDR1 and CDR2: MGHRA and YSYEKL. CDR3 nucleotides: TGCGCCAGCAGCATAACAGGAGATCCATACAATGAGCAGTTCTTC. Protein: CASSITGDPYNEQFF.

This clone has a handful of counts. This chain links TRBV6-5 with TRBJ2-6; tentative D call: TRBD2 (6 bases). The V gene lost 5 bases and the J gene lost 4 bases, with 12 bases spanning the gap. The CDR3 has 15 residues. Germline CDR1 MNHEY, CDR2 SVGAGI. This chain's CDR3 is CASSHGAGGANVLTF. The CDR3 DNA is TGTGCCAGCAGTCACGGGGCGGGAGGGGCCAACGTCCTGACTTTC.

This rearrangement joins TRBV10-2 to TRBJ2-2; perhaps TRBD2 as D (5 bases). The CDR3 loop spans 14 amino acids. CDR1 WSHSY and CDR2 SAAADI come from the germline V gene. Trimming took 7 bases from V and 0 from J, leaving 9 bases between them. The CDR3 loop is CASTEGANTGELFF. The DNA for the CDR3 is TGCGCCAGCACCGAGGGCGCGAACACCGGGGAGCTGTTTTTT.

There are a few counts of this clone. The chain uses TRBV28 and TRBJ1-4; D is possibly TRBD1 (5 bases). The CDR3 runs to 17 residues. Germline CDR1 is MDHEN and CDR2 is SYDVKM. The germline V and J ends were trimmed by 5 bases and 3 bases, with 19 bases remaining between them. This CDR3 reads CASSLPPTDRPNEKLFF. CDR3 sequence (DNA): TGTGCCAGCAGTCTTCCACCGACCGACAGACCTAATGAAAAACTGTTTTTT.

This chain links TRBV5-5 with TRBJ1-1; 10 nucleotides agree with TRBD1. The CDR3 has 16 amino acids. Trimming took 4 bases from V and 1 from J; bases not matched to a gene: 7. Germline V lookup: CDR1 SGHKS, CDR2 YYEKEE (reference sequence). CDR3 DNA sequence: TGTGCCAGCAGCACCATAAGACAGGGGGCGAACACTGAAGCTTTCTTT. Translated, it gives CASSTIRQGANTEAFF.

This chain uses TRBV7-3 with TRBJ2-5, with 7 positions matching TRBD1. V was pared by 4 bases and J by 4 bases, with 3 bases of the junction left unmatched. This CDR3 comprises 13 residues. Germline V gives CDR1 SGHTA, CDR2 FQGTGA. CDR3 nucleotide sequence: TGTGCCAGCAGCTCGACAGGGTCAGAGACCCAGTACTTC. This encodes CASSSTGSETQYF. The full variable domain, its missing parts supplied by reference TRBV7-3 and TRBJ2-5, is GAGVSQTPSNKVTEKGKYVELRCDPISGHTALYWYRQSLGQGPEFLIYFQGTGAADDSGLPNDRFFAVRPEGSVSTLKIQRTERGDSAVYLCASSSTGSETQYFGPGTRLLVL.

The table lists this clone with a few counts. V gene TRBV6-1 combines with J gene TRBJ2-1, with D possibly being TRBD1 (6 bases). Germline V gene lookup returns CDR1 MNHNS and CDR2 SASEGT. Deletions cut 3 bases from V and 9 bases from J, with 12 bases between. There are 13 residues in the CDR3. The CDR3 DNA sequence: TGTGCCAGCAGTGATGGGACATTAATTGAGCAGTTCTTC. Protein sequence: CASSDGTLIEQFF.

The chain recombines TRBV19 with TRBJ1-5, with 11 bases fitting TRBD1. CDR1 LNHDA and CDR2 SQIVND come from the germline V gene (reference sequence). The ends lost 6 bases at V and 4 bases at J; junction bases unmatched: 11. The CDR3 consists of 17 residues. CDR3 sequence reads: CASRTRADRGLNQPQHF. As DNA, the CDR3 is TGTGCCAGTAGAACGAGAGCGGACAGGGGGCTGAATCAGCCCCAGCATTTT.

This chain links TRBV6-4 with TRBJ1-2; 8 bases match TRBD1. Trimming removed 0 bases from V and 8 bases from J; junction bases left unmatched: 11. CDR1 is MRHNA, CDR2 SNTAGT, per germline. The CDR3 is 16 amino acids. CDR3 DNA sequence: TGTGCCAGCAGTGACTCGATGGGGACAGGCAGCTCGGGCTACACCTTC. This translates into CASSDSMGTGSSGYTF.

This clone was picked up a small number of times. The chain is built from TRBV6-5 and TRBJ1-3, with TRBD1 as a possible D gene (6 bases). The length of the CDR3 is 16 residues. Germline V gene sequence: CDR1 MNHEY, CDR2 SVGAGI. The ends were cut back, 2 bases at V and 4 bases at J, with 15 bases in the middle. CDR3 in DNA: TGTGCCAGCAGTTACGGTCTTACAGGGACCGGAAACACCATATATTTT. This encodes CASSYGLTGTGNTIYF.